One sample yielded the 31 T cell receptor beta chains listed below, sequenced in a study. TCRdb ran MiXCR on the 5' RACE reads and lists one entry per CDR3 protein. The sample lists approximately 40,000 distinct CDR3 sequences; 18% were seen once. The sequenced sample consisted of naive CD4+ T cells sorted from a lymph node. Subset meaning: naive CD4+ T cells, CD4+CD45RA+CD25-. These receptors all come from a female donor with breast cancer.

This clonotype was observed a few times. The chain is built from TRBV6-5 and TRBJ1-6; 7 bases fit TRBD1. The length of the CDR3 is 15 residues. The V gene end was trimmed by 0 bases and the J gene end by 13 bases; junction bases not matched to a gene: 9. Per the germline V gene, CDR1 is MNHEY and CDR2 is SVGAGI. Here the CDR3 reads CASSYSTGDNWPLHF. The CDR3 DNA is TGTGCCAGCAGTTACTCCACAGGGGACAATTGGCCCCTCCACTTT.

This clonotype was seen many times. V usage is TRBV10-3 and J usage is TRBJ2-1; TRBD2 matches 11 bases. CDR3 size: 19 residues. CDR1 and CDR2 from the germline V gene are ENHRY and SYGVKD. V dropped 2 bases and J dropped 0; count of bases not matched to a gene: 9. The CDR3 region is CAISESASGRRSSYNEQFF. The DNA of the CDR3 is TGTGCCATCAGTGAGAGCGCTAGCGGGAGGCGGAGCTCCTACAATGAGCAGTTCTTC.

The V call is TRBV5-1, the J call TRBJ2-2; TRBD1 agrees at 7 bases. Germline trimming cut 7 bases from V and 4 bases from J; bases unmatched to any gene: 10. Germline V CDR1 and CDR2: SGHRS, YFSETQ. CDR3 length: 15 amino acids. The DNA of the CDR3 is TGCGCCAGCCGCCGGGACAGTTCAAGCACCGGGGAGCTGTTTTTT. Protein product: CASRRDSSSTGELFF.

V and J are TRBV19 and TRBJ2-7; D unclear. The CDR3 length is 15 residues. The germline V and J ends were trimmed by 9 bases and 1 base, with 19 bases remaining between them. The germline V gene has CDR1 LNHDA and CDR2 SQIVND (reference sequence). The CDR3 reads CASPRSPSPSYEQYF. Written as DNA, the CDR3 is TGTGCCAGCCCTAGATCACCCAGTCCTTCCTACGAGCAGTACTTC.

A word on this clonotype: This may be a read error, as it is one base from a much larger clone. CDR3 coding DNA: TGCGCCAGCAGCTTTGAGAGTGGGTACAATGAGCAGTCCTTC. Its protein is CASSFESGYNEQSF. The gene calls are TRBV4-3 and TRBJ2-1; D is unresolved. CDR3 length equals 14 residues. The germline V gene encodes CDR1 LGHNA and CDR2 YSLEER.

This clonotype was detected only a few times. The V call is TRBV7-9, the J call TRBJ1-5; D uncertain. The CDR3 has 13 residues. V was trimmed by 5 bases and J by 5 bases, leaving 10 bases between them. Germline assignment: CDR1 SEHNR and CDR2 FQNEAQ (reference sequence). The CDR3 region has the DNA TGTGCCAGCAGCCCCCTAGCGGATCAGCCCCAGCATTTT. This encodes CASSPLADQPQHF.

This clonotype was observed a handful of times. V usage is TRBV7-2 and J usage is TRBJ1-2; the D gene is possibly TRBD1 (5 bases). Germline CDR1 is SGHTA and CDR2 is FQGNSA. This CDR3 is built from 13 residues. Trimming took off 4 bases at V and 6 bases at J, with 12 bases between the two ends. Here the CDR3 DNA reads TGTGCCAGCAGCTCCCGGGACGGGGATGGCTACACCTTC. Residues: CASSSRDGDGYTF.

On this clonotype itself: Here the CDR3 omits its conserved ending phenylalanine or tryptophan, so a read error is the likely source. The J gene is TRBJ2-5, the V gene TRBV11-3; maybe TRBD1 (5 bases). Germline CDR1 is SGHNT and CDR2 is YENEEA. The CDR3 totals 13 residues. CDR3 DNA sequence: TGTGCCAGCCGCTTACTGGGGCGGGAGACCCAGTACTCC. Its protein is CASRLLGRETQYS.

In its sample, this clonotype is medium-sized. The J gene is TRBJ2-1, the V gene TRBV7-7, with a possible D match to TRBD2 (6 bases). CDR1 is SSHAT and CDR2 is FNYEAQ in the germline V gene (reference sequence). The CDR3 has 14 amino acids. The CDR3 reads CATGPTTSFHEQFF. Written as DNA, the CDR3 is TGTGCTACCGGTCCCACAACTAGCTTCCATGAGCAGTTCTTC.

The chain couples TRBV10-2 to TRBJ2-1, with D uncertain. V was clipped by 6 bases and J by 2 bases, with 11 bases between them. This CDR3 has 14 amino acids. Germline V CDR1 and CDR2: WSHSY, SAAADI. CDR3 DNA: TGCGCCAGCAGGGCCTCTGTACCCTACAATGAGCAGTTCTTC. Residues: CASRASVPYNEQFF.

This clonotype occurred many times. This chain joins TRBV7-8 and TRBJ2-1, with D unclear. The V gene's germline CDR1 is SGHVS and CDR2 FQNEAQ. Trimming removed 0 bases from V and 4 bases from J, with 7 bases in between. The CDR3 is 14 residues long. This CDR3 is CASSLASLYNEQFF. CDR3 nucleotides: TGTGCCAGCAGCTTAGCGAGTCTATACAATGAGCAGTTCTTC.

This clonotype was detected a few times. The V gene is TRBV5-6, the J gene TRBJ2-3; TRBD1 aligns across 7 bases. The CDR3 has 14 residues. The germline V gene encodes CDR1 SGHDT and CDR2 YYEEEE. J gave up 1 base and V 2 bases, and 1 base lay outside the gene matches. The CDR3 DNA follows: TGTGCCAGCAGCTTCGGACAGGGCACAGATACGCAGTATTTT. This sequence encodes CASSFGQGTDTQYF.

This clonotype was seen repeatedly, ten times or more. This chain connects TRBV20-1 to TRBJ2-3, with 7 bases identical to TRBD2. Germline V gene sequence: CDR1 DFQATT, CDR2 SNEGSKA (reference sequence). The CDR3 length is 16 residues. Trimming cost V 3 bases and J 0 bases; bases outside gene matches: 9. CDR3 sequence reads: CSASVGLITSTDTQYF. DNA for the CDR3: TGCAGTGCTAGTGTGGGACTAATAACTAGCACAGATACGCAGTATTTT.

In its sample, this clonotype was seen a few times. The gene calls are TRBV5-1 and TRBJ2-3; TRBD2 matches at 7 bases. The germline gives CDR1 SGHRS, CDR2 YFSETQ. V was clipped by 7 bases and J by 1 base; unmatched bases: 6. This CDR3 comprises 14 residues. This CDR3 is CASRASGRTDTQYF. In DNA, the CDR3 is TGCGCCAGCCGGGCTAGCGGACGCACAGATACGCAGTATTTT.

This chain links TRBV5-6 with TRBJ1-1; D perhaps matches TRBD1 (5 bases). Looked up from germline, CDR1 is SGHDT and CDR2 is YYEEEE. V was pared by 4 bases and J by 0 bases, with 13 bases between. This CDR3 contains 15 residues. In DNA, the CDR3 is TGTGCCAGCAGCCACCTGACAGCCATGAACACTGAAGCTTTCTTT. It is translated as CASSHLTAMNTEAFF.

Many counts were recorded for this clonotype. The chain employs TRBV15 and TRBJ1-1, with unresolved D. V lost 3 bases, J lost 4 bases, and 9 bases lay in between. Germline V CDR1 and CDR2: LNHNV, YYDKDF (reference sequence). The CDR3 consists of 13 residues. The CDR3 is CATSRSQSTEAFF. CDR3 nucleotide sequence: TGTGCCACCAGCAGGTCGCAGAGCACTGAAGCTTTCTTT.

This clonotype has a handful of counts. The chain joins TRBV5-1 to TRBJ2-7, with unresolved D. Germline V gene sequence: CDR1 SGHRS, CDR2 YFSETQ. This CDR3 spans 13 amino acids. V lost 5 bases, J lost 1 base, and 10 bases lay in between. CDR3 amino acids: CASSSQISYEQYF. The CDR3 nucleotides read TGCGCCAGCAGTTCCCAAATTTCCTACGAGCAGTACTTC.

The chain combines TRBV6-6 with TRBJ2-7; TRBD2 agrees at 12 bases. Per the germline V gene, CDR1 is MNHNY and CDR2 is SVGAGI (reference sequence). V was pared by 5 bases and J by 0 bases, with 5 bases of the junction left unmatched. This CDR3 has 16 residues. The CDR3 is CASSTSSGRGSYEQYF. The CDR3 DNA follows: TGTGCCAGCAGTACTTCTAGCGGGAGGGGCTCCTACGAGCAGTACTTC.

CDR3 coding DNA: TGTGCCATCAGGGAGGGAGTTGGCTACGAGCAGTACTTC. Residues: CAIREGVGYEQYF. The chain has TRBV10-3 and TRBJ2-7; tentative D call: TRBD2 (6 bases). This CDR3 has 13 residues. In germline, CDR1 is ENHRY, CDR2 SYGVKD. Trimming took 6 bases from V and 3 from J, leaving 12 bases between them.

To note about this clonotype: A much larger clone sits a single nucleotide away, making a read error possible. The CDR3 carries no conserved terminal phenylalanine or tryptophan, so it likely arises from a read error. The gene calls are TRBV5-1 and TRBJ2-4; TRBD2 might be the D (6 bases). CDR3 size: 13 residues. The ends were cut back, 2 bases at V and 8 bases at J, with 11 bases in the middle. The germline V gene has CDR1 SGHRS and CDR2 YFSETQ. CDR3: CASSFPGDDIQYL. As DNA, the CDR3 is TGCGCCAGCAGCTTTCCGGGGGACGACATTCAGTACCTC.

CDR3: CASSQYTDTQYF. The CDR3, as DNA: TGTGCCAGCTCGCAATACACAGATACGCAGTATTTT. The chain has TRBV18 and TRBJ2-3, with D hard to call. CDR3 length equals 12 residues. Trimming pared 6 bases from V and 2 bases from J, leaving 6 bases between. In germline, CDR1 is KGHSH, CDR2 LQKENI.

This clonotype occurred a few times. The chain links TRBV5-1 to TRBJ2-2; the D is unclear. V was shortened by 4 bases and J by 4 bases, with 17 bases between the two germline ends. The CDR3 length is 16 residues. Germline loops: CDR1 SGHRS, CDR2 YFSETQ. The CDR3 protein is CASSPLTAVVTGELFF. The DNA of the CDR3 is TGCGCCAGCAGCCCTCTGACGGCGGTGGTCACCGGGGAGCTGTTTTTT.

This clonotype was counted a few times. This CDR3 reads CSVGKSQGFYAFF. CDR3 DNA sequence: TGCAGCGTTGGTAAGTCCCAGGGATTTTATGCTTTCTTT. The chain uses TRBV29-1 and TRBJ1-1; D is perhaps TRBD1 (5 bases). Germline CDR1 SQVTM, CDR2 ANQGSEA. The V end was cut by 4 bases, the J end by 11 bases, with 20 bases between. The CDR3 covers 13 residues.

This sequence joins TRBV3-1 and TRBJ1-6; no definite D call. Germline CDR1 and CDR2: LGHDT and YNNKEL (reference sequence). V lost 1 base to trimming and J lost 8 bases, with 6 bases between them. This CDR3 has 13 residues. CDR3 loop: CASSQAVDSPLHF. In DNA form, the CDR3 reads TGTGCCAGCAGCCAAGCGGTGGATTCACCCCTCCACTTT.

This sequence joins TRBV6-1 and TRBJ1-1; tentative D call: TRBD1 (6 bases). Between the trimmed V and J ends, which lost 5 bases and 5 bases, there was a span of 15 bases. The CDR3 covers 14 residues. Germline values: CDR1 MNHNS, CDR2 SASEGT. CDR3 coding DNA: TGTGCCAGCAGTCCCTCGACAGGAGGTACTGAAGCTTTCTTT. Translating it yields CASSPSTGGTEAFF.

This clonotype was observed at least ten times. The junction differs from germline at one of its ends, possibly a read error. V gene TRBV29-1 combines with J gene TRBJ1-1; D ambiguous. The CDR3 consists of 12 residues. The germline CDR1 and CDR2 sequences are SQVTM and ANQGSEA. The CDR3 DNA sequence: TGCAGCGTTTCCAAAGGTGCGAACACTGAAGCTTTT. Residues: CSVSKGANTEAF. Complete variable domain (other parts from reference TRBV29-1 and TRBJ1-1): SAVISQKPSRDICQRGTSLTIQCQVDSQVTMMFWYRQQPGQSLTLIATANQGSEATYESGFVIDKFPISRPNLTFSTLTVSNMSPEDSSIYLCSVSKGANTEAFGQGTRLTVV.

This clonotype was counted a few times. The chain has TRBV12-3 or TRBV12-4 and TRBJ1-1; possible D gene TRBD1, 6 bases. V dropped 6 bases and J dropped 3 bases, with 11 bases sitting between them. This CDR3 region has 13 residues. Here the CDR3 reads CASRRGQYTEAFF. CDR3 in DNA: TGTGCCAGCAGGCGAGGACAGTACACTGAAGCTTTCTTT.

This clonotype was picked up many times. One end of the junction is discordant with germline, which a read error may explain. The V gene is TRBV5-6, the J gene TRBJ2-7, with a weak D call TRBD1 (5 bases). Germline CDR1 is SGHDT and CDR2 is YYEEEE. This CDR3 spans 9 amino acids. In nucleotides, the CDR3 is TGTGCCAGCAGCTTGGGACAGAATTTC. Amino acid sequence: CASSLGQNF.

This clonotype was detected a few times. The CDR3 loop reads CASSPLTVGVSGRANEQFF. As DNA, the CDR3 is TGTGCCAGCAGTCCCCTGACCGTGGGGGTTAGCGGGAGGGCGAATGAGCAGTTCTTC. The chain has TRBV6-5 and TRBJ2-1; 11 bases match TRBD2. CDR3 length: 19 residues. Unmatched junction bases numbered 19, after V lost 5 bases and J lost 7 bases. Germline loops: CDR1 MNHEY, CDR2 SVGAGI.

This clonotype was seen more than once but under ten times. This chain joins TRBV19 and TRBJ1-1; possibly TRBD1 for D (6 bases). Germline V lookup: CDR1 LNHDA, CDR2 SQIVND (reference sequence). The CDR3 consists of 13 residues. Trimming took 3 bases from V and 1 from J, leaving 6 bases between them. CDR3 sequence reads: CASSIRGNTEAFF. DNA of the CDR3: TGTGCCAGTAGTATCAGGGGGAACACTGAAGCTTTCTTT. The full variable domain, in which reference TRBV19 and TRBJ1-1 provide the parts outside the CDR3, is DGGITQSPKYLFRKEGQNVTLSCEQNLNHDAMYWYRQDPGQGLRLIYYSQIVNDFQKGDIAEGYSVSREKKESFPLTVTSAQKNPTAFYLCASSIRGNTEAFFGQGTRLTVV.

This clonotype was recorded at least ten times. The genes are TRBV4-1 and TRBJ2-1; D is ambiguous. The CDR3 is 16 amino acids. Between the trimmed V and J ends, which lost 1 base and 3 bases, there was a span of 13 bases. Germline CDR1 MGHRA, CDR2 YSYEKL. CDR3 residues: CASSQGGTLRYNEQFF. The CDR3 nucleotides are TGCGCCAGCAGCCAAGGTGGTACCCTCCGCTACAATGAGCAGTTCTTC.